Following are 31 T cell receptor beta chains from one sample sequenced in a study of control samples from healthy donors and cancer patients. TCRdb keeps only in-frame clones here, not all; method: immunoSEQ multiplex PCR. The sample lists about 140,000 clones; approximately 86% were seen once. The source material was blood. The receptors stem from a woman in her 30s in good health.

The chain combines TRBV19 with TRBJ2-2; maybe TRBD1 (6 bases). Germline V gene sequence: CDR1 LNHDA, CDR2 SQIVND (reference sequence). The CDR3 sequence is 14 residues long. V was pared by 6 bases and J by 1 base, with 9 bases between. The DNA of the CDR3 is TGTGCCAGTAGGGTGACAGGGAACACCGGGGAGCTGTTTTTT. Translated: CASRVTGNTGELFF.

This clone was detected only once. The chain is built from TRBV18 and TRBJ2-5; D unresolved. CDR1 is KGHSH, CDR2 LQKENI, per germline. V dropped 3 bases and J dropped 2 bases, with 4 bases sitting between them. There are 12 residues in the CDR3. CDR3 DNA sequence: TGTGCCAGCTCACCTAAGCAAGAGACCCAGTACTTC. This codes for CASSPKQETQYF.

The chain carries TRBV27 and TRBJ2-7, with TRBD2 as a possible D gene (6 bases). The CDR3 is made up of 15 amino acids. Per the germline V gene, CDR1 is MNHEY and CDR2 is SMNVEV (reference sequence). V lost 8 bases to trimming and J lost 0 bases, with 17 bases between them. The CDR3 is CASRGENLGSYEQYF. The CDR3, as DNA: TGTGCCAGCCGCGGGGAAAACCTTGGCTCCTACGAGCAGTACTTC.

The chain links TRBV9 to TRBJ1-3; D gene ambiguous. This CDR3 contains 15 residues. The ends were cut back, 0 bases at V and 1 base at J, with 8 bases in the middle. Germline CDR1 and CDR2: SGDLS and YYNGEE. CDR3 protein: CASSVDGVSGNTIYF. The CDR3, as DNA: TGTGCCAGCAGCGTAGACGGGGTGTCTGGAAACACCATATATTTT. Based on the CDR3 plus reference TRBV9 and TRBJ1-3, the full variable domain is DSGVTQTPKHLITATGQRVTLRCSPRSGDLSVYWYQQSLDQGLQFLIQYYNGEERAKGNILERFSAQQFPDLHSELNLSSLELGDSALYFCASSVDGVSGNTIYFGEGSWLTVV.

A single count supports this clone. CDR3 nucleotides: TGTGCCAGCAGACCTTTTCCGGGCGACAATCAGCCCCAGCATTTT. Encoded protein: CASRPFPGDNQPQHF. This chain connects TRBV2 to TRBJ1-5, with D unclear. The V end was cut by 6 bases, the J end by 3 bases, with 15 bases between. The CDR3 extends over 15 amino acids. CDR1 is SNHLY and CDR2 is FYNNEI in the germline V gene. The entire variable domain, with the rest obtained from reference TRBV2 and TRBJ1-5, is as follows: EPEVTQTPSHQVTQMGQEVILRCVPISNHLYFYWYRQILGQKVEFLVSFYNNEISEKSEIFDDQFSVERPDGSNFTLKIRSTKLEDSAMYFCASRPFPGDNQPQHFGDGTRLSIL.

This chain links TRBV5-5 with TRBJ1-5; tentatively, D is TRBD1 (6 bases). The CDR3 totals 17 residues. Trimming cost V 0 bases and J 5 bases, with 18 bases left between them. Germline loops: CDR1 SGHKS, CDR2 YYEKEE (reference sequence). CDR3 residues: CASSLAPGGREDQPQHF. CDR3 bases: TGTGCCAGCAGCTTGGCCCCGGGGGGCCGCGAAGATCAGCCCCAGCATTTT.

The J gene is TRBJ2-1, the V gene TRBV11-2; D could derive from TRBD1 or TRBD2 (5 bases each). Trimming pared 7 bases from V and 2 bases from J, leaving 18 bases between. CDR3 length equals 16 residues. Germline CDR1 SGHAT, CDR2 FQNNGV. CDR3 loop: CASKAIRGNTYNEQFF. CDR3 DNA: TGTGCCAGCAAAGCGATCCGGGGCAACACCTACAATGAGCAGTTCTTC.

J is TRBJ2-7 and V is TRBV28; D uncertain. The V end was cut by 6 bases, the J end by 2 bases, with 11 bases between. CDR1 is MDHEN, CDR2 SYDVKM, per germline. The CDR3 covers 13 residues. CDR3 region: CASSSGPTYEQYF. In DNA form, the CDR3 reads TGTGCCAGCAGCTCCGGGCCCACCTACGAGCAGTACTTC.

J is TRBJ1-2 and V is TRBV5-1; weak D call: TRBD1 (5 bases). The CDR3 is made up of 15 amino acids. CDR1 and CDR2 from the germline V gene are SGHRS and YFSETQ. V lost 4 bases to trimming and J lost 6 bases, with 19 bases between them. CDR3 in amino acids: CASSPRAQGLDGYTF. CDR3 nucleotides: TGCGCCAGCAGCCCTAGAGCGCAGGGTCTAGATGGCTACACCTTC.

The V call is TRBV19, the J call TRBJ1-2; 7 positions agree with TRBD1. Germline V CDR1 and CDR2: LNHDA, SQIVND (reference sequence). This CDR3 comprises 13 residues. V shed 7 bases and J 4 bases; nucleotides not matched to a gene: 6. For the CDR3, the DNA is TGTGCCAGTACCGGGACAGCTTCCTATGGCTACACCTTC. Translated: CASTGTASYGYTF.

The CDR3 bases are TGCAGTGCTAGTGTTAGCCTGTACAATGAGCAGTTCTTC. This codes for CSASVSLYNEQFF. This chain joins TRBV20-1 and TRBJ2-1; D not resolved. Germline V gene sequence: CDR1 DFQATT, CDR2 SNEGSKA (reference sequence). The CDR3 is 13 amino acids. The V end lost 3 bases, the J end lost 4 bases, and 10 bases lay between the germline ends.

V usage is TRBV9 and J usage is TRBJ2-7, with D possibly matching TRBD1 (6 bases). V was cut by 3 bases and J by 2 bases, with 12 bases left in between. In germline, CDR1 is SGDLS, CDR2 YYNGEE. The CDR3 runs 14 residues. The CDR3 DNA reads TGTGCCAGCAGCGCGTGGACAGATGCCTACGAGCAGTACTTC. It is translated as CASSAWTDAYEQYF.

The chain carries TRBV7-6 and TRBJ1-6, with TRBD1 as a possible D gene (6 bases). The CDR3 covers 17 residues. V dropped 4 bases and J dropped 2 bases, with 15 bases sitting between them. CDR1 is SGHVS and CDR2 is FNYEAQ in the germline V gene. This CDR3 is CASSSLAQGAYNSPLHF. The CDR3 DNA follows: TGTGCCAGCAGCTCCCTTGCACAGGGTGCCTATAATTCACCCCTCCACTTT.

The rearrangement links TRBV10-2 to TRBJ2-7; 9 nucleotides align to TRBD2. V trimming: 7 bases; J trimming: 4 bases; junction bases outside the gene matches: 11. This CDR3 is built from 15 residues. The V gene's germline CDR1 is WSHSY and CDR2 SAAADI. The CDR3 region has the DNA TGCGCCAGCATCGGGCGGGAGGGCCCGAGGTACGAGCAGTACTTC. It encodes CASIGREGPRYEQYF.

This clone was recorded only once. J is TRBJ1-5 and V is TRBV4-2; the match to TRBD1 covers 8 bases. This CDR3 is 17 amino acids long. Germline-derived CDR1 and CDR2 are LGHNA and YNFKEQ. With 0 bases clipped from V and 5 bases from J, the junction kept 9 bases outside the gene matches. CDR3 amino acids: CASSQDTSGTGYQPQHF. CDR3 DNA sequence: TGTGCCAGCAGCCAAGATACATCCGGGACAGGTTATCAGCCCCAGCATTTT.

V is TRBV5-1 and J is TRBJ1-3; D might be TRBD1 (6 bases). Germline V gene data show CDR1 as SGHRS and CDR2 as YFSETQ. The CDR3 spans 15 residues. With 4 bases removed from V and 2 bases from J, the gap between germline ends came to 13 bases. In DNA form, the CDR3 reads TGCGCCAGCAGCCAAGGACAGAGCGCTGGAAACACCATATATTTT. Translating gives CASSQGQSAGNTIYF.

This chain joins TRBV7-8 and TRBJ2-5; 12 bases match TRBD2. Trimming at V came to 1 base and at J to 0 bases, leaving 0 bases not matched to a gene. Germline CDR1 SGHVS, CDR2 FQNEAQ. This CDR3 is 16 amino acids long. CDR3 bases: TGTGCCAGCAGCTTAGGACTAGCGGGGGACCAAGAGACCCAGTACTTC. Translation: CASSLGLAGDQETQYF.

The V and J genes are TRBV9 and TRBJ2-1; no reliable D call. CDR3 length: 11 amino acids. The germline V and J ends were trimmed by 4 bases and 5 bases, with 4 bases remaining between them. Looked up from germline, CDR1 is SGDLS and CDR2 is YYNGEE. The CDR3 nucleotides are TGTGCCAGCAGCCCTCACAATGAGCAGTTCTTC. It yields the protein CASSPHNEQFF.

V gene TRBV5-1 combines with J gene TRBJ2-1; TRBD2 matches 8 bases. V shed 2 bases and J 6 bases; nucleotides not matched to a gene: 7. The CDR3 extends over 15 amino acids. CDR1 and CDR2 (germline): SGHRS, YFSETQ. CDR3 amino acids: CASSLPRGGVNEQFF. CDR3 in DNA: TGCGCCAGCAGCTTACCCCGGGGGGGAGTCAATGAGCAGTTCTTC.

The genes are TRBV10-1 and TRBJ2-7; 8 bases match TRBD1. Losses at the gene ends were 6 bases for V and 6 bases for J; bases not matched to a gene: 4. Germline loops: CDR1 WNHNN, CDR2 SYGVQD (reference sequence). The CDR3 is 12 residues long. The CDR3 protein is CASSRTGLEQYF. The CDR3 DNA sequence: TGCGCCAGCAGCCGGACAGGGCTCGAGCAGTACTTC.

The chain combines TRBV29-1 with TRBJ1-2, with TRBD1 as a possible D gene (5 bases). The CDR3 covers 13 residues. The V and J ends lost 6 bases and 0 bases respectively, with 11 bases between them. The V gene's germline CDR1 is SQVTM and CDR2 ANQGSEA. CDR3 sequence: CSVATDANYGYTF. In DNA form, the CDR3 reads TGCAGCGTCGCGACAGATGCTAACTATGGCTACACCTTC. Combining the CDR3 with reference TRBV29-1 and TRBJ1-2 gives the whole variable domain SAVISQKPSRDICQRGTSLTIQCQVDSQVTMMFWYRQQPGQSLTLIATANQGSEATYESGFVIDKFPISRPNLTFSTLTVSNMSPEDSSIYLCSVATDANYGYTFGSGTRLTVV.

This chain links TRBV19 with TRBJ2-5; the match to TRBD2 covers 7 bases. J was trimmed by 3 bases and V by 6 bases; bases with no gene match: 7. This CDR3 has 14 residues. The germline gives CDR1 LNHDA, CDR2 SQIVND (reference sequence). DNA of the CDR3: TGTGCCAGTAGCAACGGCGGGAGTGAAGAGACCCAGTACTTC. The encoded protein is CASSNGGSEETQYF.

To note about this clone: The sample has other DNA sequences that encode this CDR3 too. This sequence joins TRBV5-1 and TRBJ1-1; D is unclear. The CDR3 runs to 16 residues. Germline-derived CDR1 and CDR2 are SGHRS and YFSETQ. The germline V and J ends were trimmed by 5 bases and 7 bases, with 24 bases remaining between them. CDR3 DNA: TGCGCCAGCAGTTATTCCGTTACCGTCGGCGGTGGTGAAGCTTTCTTT. This translates into CASSYSVTVGGGEAFF.

V usage is TRBV2 and J usage is TRBJ1-3, with D maybe TRBD1 (5 bases). The V end lost 7 bases, the J end lost 7 bases, and 17 bases lay between the germline ends. Germline loops: CDR1 SNHLY, CDR2 FYNNEI. The CDR3 loop spans 14 amino acids. The CDR3 loop reads CASIPRGVGNTIYF. The CDR3, as DNA: TGTGCCAGCATCCCCCGGGGGGTAGGGAACACCATATATTTT.

The V gene is TRBV28, the J gene TRBJ1-6; weak D call: TRBD1 (5 bases). The length of the CDR3 is 15 residues. V lost 10 bases and J 2 bases, leaving 15 bases between the germline ends. Germline CDR1 reads MDHEN; CDR2 reads SYDVKM. Here the CDR3 reads CATLEVGAYNSPLHF. The CDR3 bases are TGTGCCACCCTAGAAGTAGGGGCCTATAATTCACCCCTCCACTTT.

This chain joins TRBV5-4 and TRBJ1-3; D unclear. CDR3 length equals 13 residues. Looked up from germline, CDR1 is SGHNT and CDR2 is YYREEE (reference sequence). The V end was cut by 0 bases, the J end by 6 bases, with 7 bases between. The CDR3 spells CASSLDRENTIYF. CDR3 bases: TGTGCCAGCAGCTTGGATCGTGAAAACACCATATATTTT.

The gene calls are TRBV2 and TRBJ1-1; a weak D match, TRBD1 (6 bases). Germline V gene sequence: CDR1 SNHLY, CDR2 FYNNEI. Trimming took off 7 bases at V and 5 bases at J, with 14 bases between the two ends. The CDR3 totals 13 residues. The CDR3 sequence: CASKFEGGTEAFF. In DNA, the CDR3 is TGTGCCAGCAAGTTCGAGGGGGGAACTGAAGCTTTCTTT. The entire variable domain, with the rest obtained from reference TRBV2 and TRBJ1-1, is as follows: EPEVTQTPSHQVTQMGQEVILRCVPISNHLYFYWYRQILGQKVEFLVSFYNNEISEKSEIFDDQFSVERPDGSNFTLKIRSTKLEDSAMYFCASKFEGGTEAFFGQGTRLTVV.

The chain joins TRBV5-1 to TRBJ2-1; 16 bases map to TRBD2. Germline V gene lookup returns CDR1 SGHRS and CDR2 YFSETQ. This CDR3 region has 17 residues. Losses at the gene ends were 4 bases for V and 4 bases for J; bases not matched to a gene: 5. The CDR3 spells CASSVGTSGREYNEQFF. The CDR3 DNA follows: TGCGCCAGCAGCGTAGGGACTAGCGGGAGGGAGTACAATGAGCAGTTCTTC.

The chain combines TRBV7-3 with TRBJ2-6; 8 nucleotides line up with TRBD2. The CDR3 spans 18 residues. The J segment lost 1 base and the V segment lost 1 base, leaving 6 bases of the junction unmatched. Germline V lookup: CDR1 SGHTA, CDR2 FQGTGA. The chain's CDR3 is CASSLRSSGQSGANVLTF. The CDR3 coding sequence is TGTGCCAGCAGCTTAAGGTCTAGCGGGCAATCTGGGGCCAACGTCCTGACTTTC. Full variable domain (rest looked up from reference TRBV7-3 and TRBJ2-6): GAGVSQTPSNKVTEKGKYVELRCDPISGHTALYWYRQSLGQGPEFLIYFQGTGAADDSGLPNDRFFAVRPEGSVSTLKIQRTERGDSAVYLCASSLRSSGQSGANVLTFGAGSRLTVL.

Points on this clone: This same CDR3 is encoded by further DNA sequences in the sample. The J gene is TRBJ1-5, the V gene TRBV3-1 (or the pseudogene TRBV3-2); D uncertain. CDR1 is LGHDT, CDR2 YNNKEL, per germline (reference sequence). This CDR3 region has 12 residues. V was pared by 3 bases and J by 3 bases, with 3 bases between. CDR3 in DNA: TGTGCCAGCAGCCAGGCCAATCAGCCCCAGCATTTT. Translating gives CASSQANQPQHF.

The CDR3 protein is CASSTKQGLEAFF. DNA of the CDR3: TGTGCCAGCAGTACCAAACAAGGCTTGGAAGCTTTCTTT. The rearrangement joins TRBV12-3 or TRBV12-4 to TRBJ1-1; D ambiguous. The CDR3 loop spans 13 amino acids. V was shortened by 5 bases and J by 8 bases, with 15 bases between the two germline ends.